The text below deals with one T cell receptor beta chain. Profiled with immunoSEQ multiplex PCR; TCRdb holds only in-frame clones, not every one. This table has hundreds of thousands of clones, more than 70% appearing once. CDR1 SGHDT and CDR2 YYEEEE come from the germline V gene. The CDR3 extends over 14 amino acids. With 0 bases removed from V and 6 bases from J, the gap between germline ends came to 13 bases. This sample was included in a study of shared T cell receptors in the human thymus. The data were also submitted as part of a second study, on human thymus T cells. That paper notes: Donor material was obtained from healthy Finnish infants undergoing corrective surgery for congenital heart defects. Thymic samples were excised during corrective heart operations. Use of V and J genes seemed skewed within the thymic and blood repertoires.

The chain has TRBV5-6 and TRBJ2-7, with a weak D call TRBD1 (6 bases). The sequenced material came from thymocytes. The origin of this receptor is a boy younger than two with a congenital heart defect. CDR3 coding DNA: TGTGCCAGCAGCTTGGACTACGGACAGCTCGAGCAGTACTTC. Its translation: CASSLDYGQLEQYF.